The entry that follows covers one TCR beta chain sequence. The data belong to a study of blood T cells in healthy people across ages. The germline V gene has CDR1 LGHNA and CDR2 YNFKEQ. V was clipped by 3 bases and J by 14 bases; unmatched bases: 7. The CDR3 contains 12 residues. The second PCR ran roughly 7 to 12 cycles with a sample-barcoded 5' primer and J-beta primers. The template-switch adaptor was a 5' adaptor with 12 random nucleotides. It tagged each cDNA molecule. TCRdb passed the 5' RACE reads through MiXCR, listing each CDR3 protein once. Of around 1.5 million distinct CDR3 sequences in the sample, approximately 60% were seen once.

The clonotype was recovered from a man aged 18-30 years in good health. The rearrangement joins TRBV4-2 to TRBJ2-1, with 7 bases that match TRBD2. The sequenced material came from blood. This CDR3 reads CASSQGGLGEFF. DNA for the CDR3: TGTGCCAGCAGCCAGGGTGGACTAGGGGAGTTCTTC.